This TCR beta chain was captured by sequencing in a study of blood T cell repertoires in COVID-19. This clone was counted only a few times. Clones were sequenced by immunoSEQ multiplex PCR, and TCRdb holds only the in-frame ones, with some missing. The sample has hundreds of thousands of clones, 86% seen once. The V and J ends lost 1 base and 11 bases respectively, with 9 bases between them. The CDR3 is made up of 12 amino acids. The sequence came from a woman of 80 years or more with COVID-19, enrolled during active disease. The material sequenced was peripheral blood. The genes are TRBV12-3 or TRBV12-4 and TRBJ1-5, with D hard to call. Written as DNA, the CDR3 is TGTGCCAGCAGTTTAGGGTCCGGGACCCAGCATTTT. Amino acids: CASSLGSGTQHF.